This T cell receptor beta chain was identified in a study of glioma-infiltrating T cells after dendritic cell vaccination. Study-level results: Patients with more pretreatment TILs had longer time to progression and survival.

Repertoires were generated with immunoSEQ multiplex PCR, while TCRdb's copy carries only in-frame clones and drops some. This sample has 75,000 to 100,000 clones, with around 80% found just once. Note on this clone: Its cognate antigen is unknown.

The TCR originated in a human donor with glioblastoma. Sequences were derived from blood, sampled before dendritic cell vaccination.

CDR3 nucleotide sequence: TGTGCCAGTTCGGGACTGGGGACTTATGGCTACACCTTC. Protein sequence: CASSGLGTYGYTF. The chain employs TRBV2 and TRBJ1-2; D is perhaps TRBD1 (5 bases). Germline V CDR1 and CDR2: SNHLY, FYNNEI. The CDR3 runs 13 residues. V was shortened by 9 bases and J by 5 bases, with 16 bases between the two germline ends.